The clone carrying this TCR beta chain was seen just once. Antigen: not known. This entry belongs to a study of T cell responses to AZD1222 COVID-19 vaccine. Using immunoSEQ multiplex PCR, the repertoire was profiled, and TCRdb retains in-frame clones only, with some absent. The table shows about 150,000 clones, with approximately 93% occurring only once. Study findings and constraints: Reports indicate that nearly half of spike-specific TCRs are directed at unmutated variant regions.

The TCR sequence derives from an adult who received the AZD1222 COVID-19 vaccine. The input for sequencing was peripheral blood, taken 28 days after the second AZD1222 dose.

The CDR3 reads CASSYRGTTYNEQFF. The CDR3 region has the DNA TGTGCCAGCAGCTACCGGGGAACCACCTACAATGAGCAGTTCTTC. The chain combines TRBV11-2 with TRBJ2-1; TRBD2 is a possible D gene (5 bases). The CDR3 totals 15 residues. V shed 4 bases and J shed 2 bases, with 12 bases lying between them. Germline values: CDR1 SGHAT, CDR2 FQNNGV.